In this sample, the clone carrying this TCR beta chain turned up many times. Specified time point: patch test 2, 6 weeks after DPC sensitization. Treatment denoted: therapeutic diphenylcyclopropenone sensitization with weekly scalp DPC. This record belongs to a study of human T cells and chemical hapten exposure. Each CDR3 protein gets one entry after TCRdb re-called the RACE reads with MiXCR. The table has around 99,000 distinct CDR3 sequences, more than 7% seen once. The material sequenced was whole blood, taken in connection with sensitization to the hapten diphenylcyclopropenone (DPC). The TCR comes from a woman aged 40 to 50 with alopecia areata. Some clones in this sample may be carry-over from other donors' samples.

In DNA, the CDR3 is TGTGCCAGCAGCCAACCTCTCGGGAGGGGCTCTGGGGCCAACGTCCTGACTTTC. Translated, it gives CASSQPLGRGSGANVLTF. The chain recombines TRBV14 with TRBJ2-6, with 8 bases lining up with TRBD2. This CDR3 spans 18 amino acids. Trimming took 2 bases from V and 0 from J; bases not matched to a gene: 6. Germline values: CDR1 SGHDN, CDR2 FVKESK. The entire variable domain, with the rest obtained from reference TRBV14 and TRBJ2-6, is as follows: EAGVTQFPSHSVIEKGQTVTLRCDPISGHDNLYWYRRVMGKEIKFLLHFVKESKQDESGMPNNRFLAERTGGTYSTLKVQPAELEDSGVYFCASSQPLGRGSGANVLTFGAGSRLTVL.